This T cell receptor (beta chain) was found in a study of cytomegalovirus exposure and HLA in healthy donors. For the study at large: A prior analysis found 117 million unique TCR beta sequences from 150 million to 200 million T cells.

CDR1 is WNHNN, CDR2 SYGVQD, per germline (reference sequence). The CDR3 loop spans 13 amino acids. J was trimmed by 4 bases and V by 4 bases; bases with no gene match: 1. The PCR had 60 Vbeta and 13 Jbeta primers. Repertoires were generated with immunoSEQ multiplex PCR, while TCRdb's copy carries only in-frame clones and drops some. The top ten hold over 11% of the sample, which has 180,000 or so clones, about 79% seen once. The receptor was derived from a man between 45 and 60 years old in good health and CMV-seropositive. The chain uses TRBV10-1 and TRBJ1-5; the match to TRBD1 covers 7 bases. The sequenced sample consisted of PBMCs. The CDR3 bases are TGCGCCAGCAGTGCACAGGGGAATCAGCCCCAGCATTTT. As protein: CASSAQGNQPQHF.